These 18 T cell receptor beta chains were all obtained from the same sample, sequenced in a study of T cells expressing NK-cell markers. TCRdb derives one entry per CDR3 protein from the 5' RACE reads, leaving out DNA. In all, the sample yields a few hundred thousand distinct CDR3 sequences. The sequenced sample was blood T cells: a sorted CD56 or NKG2C T cell subset, CD4+ or CD8+ T cells, or bulk PBMC T cells (not recorded which). The receptors stem from a man between 18 and 35 years old in good health.

This rearrangement joins TRBV24-1 to TRBJ2-3; the D call from TCRdb, TRBD2, cannot be confirmed without DNA. CDR3 length equals 15 residues. The germline CDR1 and CDR2 sequences are KGHDR and SFDVKD. CDR3 residues: CATSDFSSRGDTQYF.

This rearrangement joins TRBV7-8 to TRBJ2-4; the TCRdb D gene call, TRBD2, has no DNA to confirm it. Germline CDR1 is SGHVS and CDR2 is FQNEAQ. This CDR3 has 18 residues. CDR3 in amino acids: CASSPALGSGRPKNIQYF.

This chain links TRBV10-3 with TRBJ2-1; TCRdb reports TRBD2, a call that lacks DNA to check it against. The CDR3 is 15 amino acids. Germline V gene data show CDR1 as ENHRY and CDR2 as SYGVKD. The chain's CDR3 is CAISEPLAPFNEQFF.

This sequence joins TRBV5-1 and TRBJ2-5; TCRdb's D call of TRBD2 is untestable without DNA. CDR1 is SGHRS, CDR2 YFSETQ, per germline. The CDR3 is 15 residues long. The CDR3 protein is CATRSAGRAQETQYF.

This rearrangement joins TRBV20-1 to TRBJ2-7; TCRdb calls TRBD1, which cannot be checked without DNA. Germline lookup yields CDR1 DFQATT and CDR2 SNEGSKA (reference sequence). This CDR3 contains 13 residues. The CDR3: CSAIRQARYEQYF.

The V call is TRBV27, the J call TRBJ2-7; there is no DNA to check the TCRdb D call of TRBD1. Germline V gives CDR1 MNHEY, CDR2 SMNVEV (reference sequence). This CDR3 spans 11 amino acids. This CDR3 is CASSQTGKQYF.

The genes are TRBV5-6 and TRBJ2-1; TCRdb's D call of TRBD1 is untestable without DNA. CDR1 and CDR2 from the germline V gene are SGHDT and YYEEEE. The CDR3 has 18 amino acids. The CDR3 is CASSSSTGGSLLHNEQFF.

The J gene is TRBJ2-5, the V gene TRBV28; without DNA, the TCRdb call of TRBD1 cannot be checked. Germline CDR1 MDHEN, CDR2 SYDVKM. The CDR3 covers 14 residues. CDR3 loop: CASSFTRGLETQYF.

V and J are TRBV6-5 and TRBJ2-6; TCRdb's D call, TRBD1, is unchecked because there is no DNA. This CDR3 is 16 amino acids long. Germline V gives CDR1 MNHEY, CDR2 SVGAGI. The chain's CDR3 is CASSSQGLSGANVLTF.

The chain uses TRBV12-3 or TRBV12-4 and TRBJ1-3. The CDR3 is 13 residues long. The CDR3 sequence: CASRGSPGNTIYF.

The chain employs TRBV7-9 and TRBJ1-1; TCRdb indicates TRBD1, and absent DNA this call remains unverified. Germline CDR1 is SEHNR and CDR2 is FQNEAQ (reference sequence). CDR3 length equals 17 residues. CDR3: CASSFGTGVPRDTEAFF.

The CDR3 loop is CASTPQGGELFF. The J gene is TRBJ2-2, the V gene TRBV5-1; the D call from TCRdb, TRBD1, cannot be confirmed without DNA. The CDR3 sequence is 12 residues long. Germline-derived CDR1 and CDR2 are SGHRS and YFSETQ.

The chain couples TRBV6-5 to TRBJ2-2; with no DNA, the TCRdb D assignment of TRBD1 cannot be verified. Germline-derived CDR1 and CDR2 are MNHEY and SVGAGI. CDR3 length equals 16 residues. Here the CDR3 reads CASSYRGTGNTGELFF.

The V gene is TRBV15, the J gene TRBJ2-1; TCRdb's D gene call, TRBD2, goes unchecked for lack of DNA. The CDR3 runs 15 residues. Germline CDR1 and CDR2: LNHNV and YYDKDF (reference sequence). CDR3 amino acids: CATSSGLAGVDEQFF.

The V and J genes are TRBV7-2 and TRBJ1-3. The CDR3 is made up of 16 amino acids. The germline V gene encodes CDR1 SGHTA and CDR2 FQGNSA. CDR3 in amino acids: CASTQDGDGAGNTIYF.

This chain joins TRBV5-6 and TRBJ1-6; TCRdb proposes TRBD1, but this gene call is untestable without DNA. Per germline, CDR1 SGHDT and CDR2 YYEEEE. The CDR3 is made up of 13 amino acids. The CDR3 is CASSGTGRSPLHF.

This rearrangement joins TRBV9 to TRBJ2-1. The CDR3 is 15 amino acids. From germline, CDR1 is SGDLS and CDR2 YYNGEE. This CDR3 reads CASSVGYTSGNEQFF.

V and J are TRBV11-2 and TRBJ2-5; lacking DNA, the TRBD2 call made by TCRdb goes unchecked. The length of the CDR3 is 18 residues. Germline V gives CDR1 SGHAT, CDR2 FQNNGV. CDR3 protein: CASSLFASGIGFGETQYF.